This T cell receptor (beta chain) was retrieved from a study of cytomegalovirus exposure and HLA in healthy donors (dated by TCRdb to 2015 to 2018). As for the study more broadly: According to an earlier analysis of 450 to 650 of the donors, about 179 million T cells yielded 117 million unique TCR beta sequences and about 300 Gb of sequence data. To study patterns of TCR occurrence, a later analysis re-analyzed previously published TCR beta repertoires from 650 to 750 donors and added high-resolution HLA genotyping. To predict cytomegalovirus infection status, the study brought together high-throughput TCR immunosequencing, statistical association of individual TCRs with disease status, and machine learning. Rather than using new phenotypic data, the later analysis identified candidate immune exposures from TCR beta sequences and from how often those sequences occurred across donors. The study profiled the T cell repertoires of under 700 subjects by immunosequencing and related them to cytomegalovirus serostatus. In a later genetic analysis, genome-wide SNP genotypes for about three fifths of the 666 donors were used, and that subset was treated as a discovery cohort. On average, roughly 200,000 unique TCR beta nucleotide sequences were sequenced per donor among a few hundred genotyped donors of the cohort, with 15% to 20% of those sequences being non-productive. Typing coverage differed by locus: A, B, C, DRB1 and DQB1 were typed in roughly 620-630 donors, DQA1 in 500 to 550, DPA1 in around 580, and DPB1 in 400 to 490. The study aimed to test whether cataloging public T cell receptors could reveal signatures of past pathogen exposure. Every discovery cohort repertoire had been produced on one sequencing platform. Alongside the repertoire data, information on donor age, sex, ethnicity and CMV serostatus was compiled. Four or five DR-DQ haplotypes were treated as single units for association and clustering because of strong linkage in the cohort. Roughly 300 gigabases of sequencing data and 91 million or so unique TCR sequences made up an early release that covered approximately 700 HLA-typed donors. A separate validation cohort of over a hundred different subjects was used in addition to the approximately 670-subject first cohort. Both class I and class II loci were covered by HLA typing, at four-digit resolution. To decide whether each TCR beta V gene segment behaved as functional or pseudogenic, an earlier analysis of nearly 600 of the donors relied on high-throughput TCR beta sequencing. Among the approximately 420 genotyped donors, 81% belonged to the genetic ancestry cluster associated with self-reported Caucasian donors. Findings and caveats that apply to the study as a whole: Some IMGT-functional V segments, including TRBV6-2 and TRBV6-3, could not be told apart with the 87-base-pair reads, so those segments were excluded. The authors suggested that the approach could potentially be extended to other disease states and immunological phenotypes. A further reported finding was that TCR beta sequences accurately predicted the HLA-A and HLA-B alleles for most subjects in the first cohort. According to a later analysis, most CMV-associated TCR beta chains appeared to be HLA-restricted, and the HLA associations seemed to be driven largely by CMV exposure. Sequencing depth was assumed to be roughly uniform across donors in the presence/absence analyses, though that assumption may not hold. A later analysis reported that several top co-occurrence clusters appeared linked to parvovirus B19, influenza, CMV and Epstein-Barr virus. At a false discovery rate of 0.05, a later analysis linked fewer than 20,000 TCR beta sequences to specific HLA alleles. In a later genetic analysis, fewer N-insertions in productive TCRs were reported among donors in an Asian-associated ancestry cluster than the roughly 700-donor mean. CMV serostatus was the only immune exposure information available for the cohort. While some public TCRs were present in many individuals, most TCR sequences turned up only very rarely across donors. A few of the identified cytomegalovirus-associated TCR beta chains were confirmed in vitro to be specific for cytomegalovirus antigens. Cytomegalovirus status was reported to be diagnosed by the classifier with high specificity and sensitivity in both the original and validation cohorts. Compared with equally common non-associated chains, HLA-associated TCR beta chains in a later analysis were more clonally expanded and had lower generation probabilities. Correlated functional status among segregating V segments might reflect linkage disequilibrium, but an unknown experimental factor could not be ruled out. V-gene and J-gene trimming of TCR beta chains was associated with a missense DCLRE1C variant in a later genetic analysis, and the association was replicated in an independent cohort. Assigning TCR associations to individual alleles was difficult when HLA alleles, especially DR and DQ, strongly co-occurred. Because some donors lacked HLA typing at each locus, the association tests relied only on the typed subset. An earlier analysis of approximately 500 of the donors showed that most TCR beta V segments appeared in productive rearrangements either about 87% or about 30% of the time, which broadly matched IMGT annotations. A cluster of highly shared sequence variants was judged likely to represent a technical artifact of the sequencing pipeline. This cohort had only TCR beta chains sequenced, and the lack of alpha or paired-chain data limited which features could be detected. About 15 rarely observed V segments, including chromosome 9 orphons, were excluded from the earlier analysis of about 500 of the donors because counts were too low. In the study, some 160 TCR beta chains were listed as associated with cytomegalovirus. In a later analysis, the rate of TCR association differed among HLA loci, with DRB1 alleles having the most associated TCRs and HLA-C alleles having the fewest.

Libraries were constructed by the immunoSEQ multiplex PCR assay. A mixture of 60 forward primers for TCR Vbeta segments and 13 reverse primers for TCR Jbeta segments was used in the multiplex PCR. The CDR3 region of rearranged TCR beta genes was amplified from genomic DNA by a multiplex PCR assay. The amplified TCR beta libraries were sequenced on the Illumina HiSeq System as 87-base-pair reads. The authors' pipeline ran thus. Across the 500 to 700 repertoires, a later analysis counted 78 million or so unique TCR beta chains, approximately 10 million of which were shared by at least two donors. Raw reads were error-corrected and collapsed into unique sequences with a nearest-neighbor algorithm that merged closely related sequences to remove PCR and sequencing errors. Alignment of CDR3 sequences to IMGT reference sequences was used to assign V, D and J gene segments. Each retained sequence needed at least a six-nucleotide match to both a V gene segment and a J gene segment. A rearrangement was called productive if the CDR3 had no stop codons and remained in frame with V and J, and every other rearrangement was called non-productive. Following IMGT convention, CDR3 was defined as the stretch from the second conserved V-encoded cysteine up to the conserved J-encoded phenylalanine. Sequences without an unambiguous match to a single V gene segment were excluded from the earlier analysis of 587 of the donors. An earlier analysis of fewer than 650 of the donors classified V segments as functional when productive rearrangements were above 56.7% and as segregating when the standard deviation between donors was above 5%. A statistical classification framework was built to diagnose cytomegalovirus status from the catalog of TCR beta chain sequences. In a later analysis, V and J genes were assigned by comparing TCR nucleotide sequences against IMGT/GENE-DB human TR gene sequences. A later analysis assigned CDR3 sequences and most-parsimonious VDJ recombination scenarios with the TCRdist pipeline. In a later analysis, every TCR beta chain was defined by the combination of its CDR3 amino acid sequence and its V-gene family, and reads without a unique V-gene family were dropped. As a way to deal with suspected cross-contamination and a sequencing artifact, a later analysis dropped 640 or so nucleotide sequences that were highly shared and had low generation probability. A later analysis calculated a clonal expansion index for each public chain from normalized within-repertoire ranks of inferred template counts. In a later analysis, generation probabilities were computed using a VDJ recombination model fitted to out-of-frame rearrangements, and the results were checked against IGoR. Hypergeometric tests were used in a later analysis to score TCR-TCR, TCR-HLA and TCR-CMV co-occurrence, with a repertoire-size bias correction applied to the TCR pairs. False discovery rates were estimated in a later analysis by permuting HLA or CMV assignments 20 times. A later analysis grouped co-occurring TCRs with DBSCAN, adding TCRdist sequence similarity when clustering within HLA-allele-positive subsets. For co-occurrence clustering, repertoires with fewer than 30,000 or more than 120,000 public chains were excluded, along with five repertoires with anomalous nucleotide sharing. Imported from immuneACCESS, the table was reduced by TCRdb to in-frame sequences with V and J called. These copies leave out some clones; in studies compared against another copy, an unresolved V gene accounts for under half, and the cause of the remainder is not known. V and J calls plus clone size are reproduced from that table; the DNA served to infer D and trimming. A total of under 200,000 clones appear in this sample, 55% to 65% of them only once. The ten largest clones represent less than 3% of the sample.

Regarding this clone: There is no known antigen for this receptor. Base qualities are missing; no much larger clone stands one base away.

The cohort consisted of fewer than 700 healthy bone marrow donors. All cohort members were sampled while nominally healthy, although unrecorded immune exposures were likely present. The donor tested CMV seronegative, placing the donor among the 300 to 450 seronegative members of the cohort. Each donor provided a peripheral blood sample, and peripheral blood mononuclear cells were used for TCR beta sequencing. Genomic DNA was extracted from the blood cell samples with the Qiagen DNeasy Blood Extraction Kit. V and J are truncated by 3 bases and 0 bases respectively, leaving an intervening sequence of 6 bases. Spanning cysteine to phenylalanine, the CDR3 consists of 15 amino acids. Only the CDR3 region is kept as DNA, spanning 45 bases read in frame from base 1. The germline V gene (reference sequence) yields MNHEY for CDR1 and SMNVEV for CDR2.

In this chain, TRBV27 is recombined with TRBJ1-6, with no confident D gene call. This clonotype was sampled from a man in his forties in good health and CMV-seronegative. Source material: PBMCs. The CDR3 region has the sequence CASSLSVSYNSPLHF. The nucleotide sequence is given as TGTGCCAGCAGTTTGTCAGTCTCCTATAATTCACCCCTCCACTTT.